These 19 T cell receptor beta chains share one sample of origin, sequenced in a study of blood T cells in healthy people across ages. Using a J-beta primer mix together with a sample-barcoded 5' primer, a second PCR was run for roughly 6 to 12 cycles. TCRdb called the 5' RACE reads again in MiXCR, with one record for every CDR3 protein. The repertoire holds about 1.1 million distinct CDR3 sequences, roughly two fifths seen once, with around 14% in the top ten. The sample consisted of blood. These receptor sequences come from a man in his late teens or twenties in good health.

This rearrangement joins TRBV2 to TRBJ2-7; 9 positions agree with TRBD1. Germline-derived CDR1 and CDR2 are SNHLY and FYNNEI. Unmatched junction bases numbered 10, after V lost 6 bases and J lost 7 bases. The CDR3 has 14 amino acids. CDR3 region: CASRPGQGDNEQYF. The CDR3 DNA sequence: TGTGCCAGCAGACCGGGACAGGGCGACAATGAGCAGTACTTC.

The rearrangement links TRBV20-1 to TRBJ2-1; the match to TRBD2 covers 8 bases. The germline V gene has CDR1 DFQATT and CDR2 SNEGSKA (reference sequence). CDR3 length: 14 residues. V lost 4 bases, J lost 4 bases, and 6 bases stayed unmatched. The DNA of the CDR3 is TGCAGTGCTACCCTTAGCGGGATGTACAATGAGCAGTTCTTC. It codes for CSATLSGMYNEQFF.

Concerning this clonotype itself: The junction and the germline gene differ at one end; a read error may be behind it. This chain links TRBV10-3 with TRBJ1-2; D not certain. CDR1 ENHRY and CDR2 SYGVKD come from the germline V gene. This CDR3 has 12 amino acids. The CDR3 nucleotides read TGTGCCGTCAGTGAGGTGACGGTCGGCTACACCTTC. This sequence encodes CAVSEVTVGYTF.

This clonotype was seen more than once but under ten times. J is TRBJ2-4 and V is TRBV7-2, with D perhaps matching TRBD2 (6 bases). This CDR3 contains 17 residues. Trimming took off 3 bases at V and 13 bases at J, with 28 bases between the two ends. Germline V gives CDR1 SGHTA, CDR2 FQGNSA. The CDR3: CASSFVTFGTPMGEQYF. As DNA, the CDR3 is TGTGCCAGCAGCTTCGTAACATTCGGGACTCCGATGGGAGAGCAGTACTTC.

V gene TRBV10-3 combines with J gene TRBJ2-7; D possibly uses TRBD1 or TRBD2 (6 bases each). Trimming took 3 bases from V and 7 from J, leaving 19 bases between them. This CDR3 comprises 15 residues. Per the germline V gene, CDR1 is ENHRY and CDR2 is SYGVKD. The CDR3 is CAISDEGGRYNEQYF. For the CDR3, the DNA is TGTGCCATCAGTGATGAGGGGGGACGATACAATGAGCAGTACTTC.

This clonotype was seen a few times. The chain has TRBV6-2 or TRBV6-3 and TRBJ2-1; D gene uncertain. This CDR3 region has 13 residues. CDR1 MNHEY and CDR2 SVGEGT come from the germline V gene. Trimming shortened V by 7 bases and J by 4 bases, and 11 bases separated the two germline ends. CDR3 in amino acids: CASTYSGYNEQFF. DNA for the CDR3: TGTGCCAGCACCTACTCTGGATACAATGAGCAGTTCTTC.

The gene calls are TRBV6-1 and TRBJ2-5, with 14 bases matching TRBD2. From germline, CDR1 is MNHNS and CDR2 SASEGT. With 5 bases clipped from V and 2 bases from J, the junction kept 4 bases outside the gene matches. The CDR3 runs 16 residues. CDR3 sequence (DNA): TGTGCCAGCAGTAGAGGACTAGCGGGGGGACAAGAGACCCAGTACTTC. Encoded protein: CASSRGLAGGQETQYF.

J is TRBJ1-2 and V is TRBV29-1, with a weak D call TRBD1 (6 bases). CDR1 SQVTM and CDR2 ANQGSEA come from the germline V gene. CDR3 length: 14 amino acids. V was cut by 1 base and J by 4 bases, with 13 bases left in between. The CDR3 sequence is CSVEGTDQTYGYTF. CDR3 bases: TGCAGCGTTGAAGGGACAGACCAAACCTATGGCTACACCTTC. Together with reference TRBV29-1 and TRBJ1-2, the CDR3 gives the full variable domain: SAVISQKPSRDICQRGTSLTIQCQVDSQVTMMFWYRQQPGQSLTLIATANQGSEATYESGFVIDKFPISRPNLTFSTLTVSNMSPEDSSIYLCSVEGTDQTYGYTFGSGTRLTVV.

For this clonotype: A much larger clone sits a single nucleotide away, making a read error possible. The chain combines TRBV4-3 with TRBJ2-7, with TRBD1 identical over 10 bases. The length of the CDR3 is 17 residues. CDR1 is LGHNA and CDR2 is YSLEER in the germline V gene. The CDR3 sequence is CASGQDSGTGEGNEQYF. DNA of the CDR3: TGCGCCAGCGGCCAAGATTCCGGGACAGGGGAAGGGAACGAGCAGTACTTC.

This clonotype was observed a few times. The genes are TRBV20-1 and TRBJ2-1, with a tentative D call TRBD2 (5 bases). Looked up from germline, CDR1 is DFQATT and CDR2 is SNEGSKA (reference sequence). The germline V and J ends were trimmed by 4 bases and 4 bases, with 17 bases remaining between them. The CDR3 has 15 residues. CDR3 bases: TGCAGTGCTACAGGCATTGGAGGATATTACAATGAGCAGTTCTTC. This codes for CSATGIGGYYNEQFF.

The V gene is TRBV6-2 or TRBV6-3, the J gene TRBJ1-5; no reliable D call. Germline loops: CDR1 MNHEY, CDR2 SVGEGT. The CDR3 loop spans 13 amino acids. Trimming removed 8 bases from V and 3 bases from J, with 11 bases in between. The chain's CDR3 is CASSKVINQPQHF. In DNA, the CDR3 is TGTGCCAGCTCTAAGGTTATCAATCAGCCCCAGCATTTT.

CDR3 coding DNA: TGTGCCAGCAGCCATCCCGGACCGGGACGGAACAATGAGCAGTTCTTC. Amino acids: CASSHPGPGRNNEQFF. The genes are TRBV4-2 and TRBJ2-1, with D possibly being TRBD1 or TRBD2 (5 bases each). With 3 bases removed from V and 5 bases from J, the gap between germline ends came to 17 bases. Germline V CDR1 and CDR2: LGHNA, YNFKEQ. The CDR3 consists of 16 residues.

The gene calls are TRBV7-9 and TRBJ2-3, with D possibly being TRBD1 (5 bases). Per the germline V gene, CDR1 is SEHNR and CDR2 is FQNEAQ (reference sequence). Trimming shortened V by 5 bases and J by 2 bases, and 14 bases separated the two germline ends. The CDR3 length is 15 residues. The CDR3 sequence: CASSQQDPPTDTQYF. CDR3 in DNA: TGTGCCAGCAGCCAACAGGACCCCCCCACAGATACGCAGTATTTT.

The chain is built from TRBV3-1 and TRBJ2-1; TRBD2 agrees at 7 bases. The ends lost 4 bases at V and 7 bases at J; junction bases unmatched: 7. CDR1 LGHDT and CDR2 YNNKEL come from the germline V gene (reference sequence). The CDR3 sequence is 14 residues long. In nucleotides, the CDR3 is TGTGCCAGCAGCCTCGCGGGGGAGGGGAATGAGCAGTTCTTC. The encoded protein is CASSLAGEGNEQFF.

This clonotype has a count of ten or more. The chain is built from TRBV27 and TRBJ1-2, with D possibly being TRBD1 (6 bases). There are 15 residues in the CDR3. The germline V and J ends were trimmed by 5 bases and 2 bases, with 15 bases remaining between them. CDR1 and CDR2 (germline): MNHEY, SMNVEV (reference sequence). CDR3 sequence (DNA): TGTGCCAGCAGTCCCCACTCGGACAGCAACTATGGCTACACCTTC. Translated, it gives CASSPHSDSNYGYTF.

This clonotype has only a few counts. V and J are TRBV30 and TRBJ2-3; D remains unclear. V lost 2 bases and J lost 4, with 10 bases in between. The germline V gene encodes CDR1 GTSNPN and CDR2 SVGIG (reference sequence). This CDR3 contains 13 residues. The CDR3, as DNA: TGTGCCTGGAGTCCCGTGTCAGCAGATACGCAGTATTTT. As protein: CAWSPVSADTQYF.

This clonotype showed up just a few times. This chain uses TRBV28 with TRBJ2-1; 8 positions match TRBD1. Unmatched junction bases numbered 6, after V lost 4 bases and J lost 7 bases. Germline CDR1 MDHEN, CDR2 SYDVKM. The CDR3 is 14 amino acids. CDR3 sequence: CASSSGQAWNEQFF. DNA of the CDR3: TGTGCCAGCAGTTCGGGACAGGCGTGGAATGAGCAGTTCTTC. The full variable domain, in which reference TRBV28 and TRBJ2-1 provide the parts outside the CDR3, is DVKVTQSSRYLVKRTGEKVFLECVQDMDHENMFWYRQDPGLGLRLIYFSYDVKMKEKGDIPEGYSVSREKKERFSLILESASTNQTSMYLCASSSGQAWNEQFFGPGTRLTVL.

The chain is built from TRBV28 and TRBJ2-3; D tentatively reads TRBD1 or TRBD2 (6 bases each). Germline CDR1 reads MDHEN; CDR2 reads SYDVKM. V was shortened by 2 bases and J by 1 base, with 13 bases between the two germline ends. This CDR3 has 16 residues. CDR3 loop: CASSLQGGQRTDTQYF. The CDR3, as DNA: TGTGCCAGCAGTTTACAAGGGGGGCAACGCACAGATACGCAGTATTTT.

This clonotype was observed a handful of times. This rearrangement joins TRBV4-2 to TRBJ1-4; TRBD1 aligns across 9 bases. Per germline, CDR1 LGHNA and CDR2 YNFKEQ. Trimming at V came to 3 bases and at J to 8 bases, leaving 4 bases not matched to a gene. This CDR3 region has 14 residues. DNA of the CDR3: TGTGCCAGCAGCCAGGACAGGGGAGGGGAAAAACTGTTTTTT. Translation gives CASSQDRGGEKLFF.